Reported below is one T cell receptor beta chain. The data were taken from a study of T cell changes during pregnancy in multiple sclerosis. The table came from immunoSEQ multiplex PCR; TCRdb's copy has only in-frame clones and leaves some out. The sample holds approximately 63,000 clones; about nine tenths are singletons and the top ten take over 1%. The length of the CDR3 is 15 residues. J lost 5 bases, V lost 0 bases, and 7 bases had no gene match. The V gene's germline CDR1 is SNHLY and CDR2 FYNNEI. The rearrangement links TRBV2 to TRBJ2-7, with 7 positions matching TRBD2. The sequence was obtained from a female donor in good health, enrolled as a control in a pregnancy study. The specimen was peripheral blood, collected after pregnancy. CDR3 in amino acids: CASSEALRGVHEQYF. The CDR3 DNA reads as TGTGCCAGCAGTGAAGCGCTTCGGGGGGTCCACGAGCAGTACTTC.